Below, 9 T cell receptor beta chains from the same sample are listed, as sequenced in a study of CD8+ T cells in alopecia areata (dated by TCRdb to the late 2010s). The library came from the immunoSEQ multiplex PCR assay. To provide template for TCR sequencing, every sample had RNA extracted and reverse transcribed into cDNA. Imported from immuneACCESS, the table was reduced by TCRdb to in-frame sequences with V and J called. These copies leave out some clones; in studies compared against another copy, an unresolved V gene accounts for under half, and the cause of the remainder is not known. The sample data list around 100,000 clones, and around 50% of these were observed just once. The ten largest clones take up 10% to 15% of the sample. In light of the paper, this sample's time point label describes: roughly 24 weeks on oral tofacitinib. Explained via the paper, the treatment or condition label denotes: oral pan-JAK inhibitor, 5-10 mg twice daily.

The sequencing used CD8+ T cells sorted from blood, collected at week 24, from a patient treated with tofacitinib. The receptors come from a human donor with alopecia areata.

A few counts support this clone. This chain's CDR3 is CASSGDTDTQYF. CDR3 in DNA: TGCGCCAGCAGCGGCGACACAGATACGCAGTATTTT. The chain links TRBV5-1 to TRBJ2-3, with no clear D. This CDR3 contains 12 residues. Germline CDR1 SGHRS, CDR2 YFSETQ. V was shortened by 4 bases and J by 2 bases, with 5 bases between the two germline ends.

The V gene is TRBV2, the J gene TRBJ1-5; D ambiguous. Germline CDR1 is SNHLY and CDR2 is FYNNEI. This CDR3 region has 16 residues. The germline V and J ends were trimmed by 7 bases and 0 bases, with 16 bases remaining between them. CDR3 DNA sequence: TGTGCCAGCAAACCTCCCGCGGTAGATAGCAATCAGCCCCAGCATTTT. It encodes CASKPPAVDSNQPQHF.

The chain links TRBV23-1 to TRBJ1-2; TRBD1 might be the D (5 bases). TRBV23-1 is recorded as an ORF, its role being uncertain. V was trimmed by 11 bases and J by 4 bases, leaving 14 bases between them. The CDR3 is 12 amino acids. CDR3: CAGTPGFYGYTF. CDR3 nucleotide sequence: TGCGCCGGTACTCCAGGGTTCTATGGCTACACCTTC.

The chain links TRBV30 to TRBJ2-2; 7 bases fit TRBD1. The V gene's germline CDR1 is GTSNPN and CDR2 SVGIG (reference sequence). V lost 8 bases, J lost 6 bases, and 12 bases stayed unmatched. The CDR3 runs to 14 residues. CDR3 residues: CATHPGQRAGELFF. The DNA for the CDR3 is TGTGCCACACATCCGGGACAGAGGGCCGGGGAGCTGTTTTTT. The full variable domain, completed using reference TRBV30 and TRBJ2-2, is SQTIHQWPATLVQPVGSPLSLECTVEGTSNPNLYWYRQAAGRGLQLLFYSVGIGQISSEVPQNLSASRPQDRQFILSSKKLLLSDSGFYLCATHPGQRAGELFFGEGSRLTVL.

This clone was observed a single time. The rearrangement uses TRBV7-6 and TRBJ2-5, with a weak D call TRBD2 (5 bases). With 5 bases removed from V and 4 bases from J, the gap between germline ends came to 11 bases. Germline V gene data show CDR1 as SGHVS and CDR2 as FNYEAQ. The CDR3 covers 13 residues. This CDR3 is CASSTVRGETQYF. The CDR3 DNA is TGTGCCAGCAGCACTGTCCGGGGAGAGACCCAGTACTTC.

The rearrangement links TRBV11-2 to TRBJ1-2; D might be TRBD1 (5 bases). CDR1 and CDR2 from the germline V gene are SGHAT and FQNNGV. The CDR3 has 13 amino acids. Trimming pared 6 bases from V and 5 bases from J, leaving 13 bases between. The CDR3 coding sequence is TGTGCCAGCAGTCACGGGACTGTGTATGGCTACACCTTC. Translation gives CASSHGTVYGYTF.

Points on this clone: Other DNA sequences in this sample translate to the same CDR3. The chain uses TRBV7-9 and TRBJ2-7; 7 nucleotides line up with TRBD1. The trim removed 4 bases at V and 3 bases at J, leaving 3 bases unmatched. This CDR3 comprises 13 residues. Germline V CDR1 and CDR2: SEHNR, FQNEAQ (reference sequence). The DNA of the CDR3 is TGTGCCAGCAGCTGGGGGACAGACTACGAGCAGTACTTC. This sequence encodes CASSWGTDYEQYF.

Of note for this clone: A much larger clone sits a single nucleotide away, making a read error possible. The gene calls are TRBV7-9 and TRBJ2-2; D is unclear. V was shortened by 4 bases and J by 3 bases, with 3 bases between the two germline ends. CDR1 is SEHNR and CDR2 is FQNEAQ in the germline V gene (reference sequence). The CDR3 loop spans 12 amino acids. For the CDR3, the DNA is TGTGCCAGCAGCTCGGACACCGGGGAGCTGTTTTTT. Translation: CASSSDTGELFF.

CDR3 loop: CASSEMTEGQPQHF. CDR3 bases: TGTGCCAGCAGTGAAATGACAGAGGGTCAGCCCCAGCATTTT. This sequence joins TRBV6-1 and TRBJ1-5; a possible D gene is TRBD1 (5 bases). The V end lost 2 bases, the J end lost 6 bases, and 11 bases lay between the germline ends. Germline V CDR1 and CDR2: MNHNS, SASEGT. This CDR3 spans 14 amino acids.